This is a list of T cell receptor beta chains from one sample in a study of regulatory T cells in long-lasting Graves disease. From the multiplex PCR reads, TCRdb called clonotypes with MiXCR, one entry per CDR3 protein. The data show fewer than 550,000 distinct CDR3 sequences, less than 20% seen once. This same sample was also taken into another study, of T cells in Graves' hyperthyroidism and ophthalmopathy.

The sequences come from peripheral blood mononuclear cells (PBMCs), collected at new diagnosis, from a patient treated with antithyroid drugs. Receptors were obtained from a woman aged 18-35 years with Graves disease. Both conserved end residues are trimmed from each CDR3. Each record gives: CDR3 protein, V gene, J gene.

CDR3aa: ASSGRGGTATEAF
v_gene: TRBV7-2
j_gene: TRBJ1-1

CDR3aa: ASRTYRRMVEETQY
v_gene: TRBV6-1
j_gene: TRBJ2-5

CDR3aa: ASSSRLAGNIYTQY
v_gene: TRBV27
j_gene: TRBJ2-3

CDR3aa: ASSLSAGLNNEQF
v_gene: TRBV27
j_gene: TRBJ2-1

CDR3aa: ASSLSGRPTDTQY
v_gene: TRBV3-1
j_gene: TRBJ2-3

CDR3aa: ASSYARQGHSGNTIY
v_gene: TRBV6-5
j_gene: TRBJ1-3

CDR3aa: ASSSRAGAKDEQY
v_gene: TRBV7-9
j_gene: TRBJ2-7

CDR3aa: ASSETRDYGYT
v_gene: TRBV6-1
j_gene: TRBJ1-2

CDR3aa: ATSAFTPHKGYEQY
v_gene: TRBV24-1
j_gene: TRBJ2-7

CDR3aa: ASSHRAGNEKLF
v_gene: TRBV2
j_gene: TRBJ1-4

CDR3aa: ASSSTGGAKAF
v_gene: TRBV19
j_gene: TRBJ1-1

CDR3aa: ATRSGQMNTEAF
v_gene: TRBV24-1
j_gene: TRBJ1-1

CDR3aa: ASSSGTALTYEQY
v_gene: TRBV7-2
j_gene: TRBJ2-7

CDR3aa: ASSQERENYEQY
v_gene: TRBV4-1
j_gene: TRBJ2-7

CDR3aa: SAVAGGDYEQY
v_gene: TRBV20-1
j_gene: TRBJ2-7

CDR3aa: ASSLGAGENTEAF
v_gene: TRBV5-1
j_gene: TRBJ1-1

CDR3aa: ASSPGLSIGIYEQY
v_gene: TRBV18
j_gene: TRBJ2-7

CDR3aa: ASSFPTMSSRETQY
v_gene: TRBV7-9
j_gene: TRBJ2-5

CDR3aa: ASARSGSVKGTDTQY
v_gene: TRBV12-3/TRBV12-4
j_gene: TRBJ2-3

CDR3aa: ASSLLNTEAF
v_gene: TRBV28
j_gene: TRBJ1-1

CDR3aa: ASTEGATNYGYT
v_gene: TRBV28
j_gene: TRBJ1-2

CDR3aa: AISPLSSYEQY
v_gene: TRBV10-3
j_gene: TRBJ2-7

CDR3aa: SANSGGSYEQY
v_gene: TRBV20-1
j_gene: TRBJ2-7

CDR3aa: ASSPVGLTDTQY
v_gene: TRBV28
j_gene: TRBJ2-3

CDR3aa: ASSVVTGGPYEQY
v_gene: TRBV9
j_gene: TRBJ2-7

CDR3aa: SARGTSTDTQY
v_gene: TRBV20-1
j_gene: TRBJ2-3

CDR3aa: ASSQRQGATEAF
v_gene: TRBV3-1
j_gene: TRBJ1-1

CDR3aa: AWSVGVGAETQY
v_gene: TRBV30
j_gene: TRBJ2-5

CDR3aa: ACQPRGQRSPTNEKLF
v_gene: TRBV30
j_gene: TRBJ1-4

CDR3aa: ASSYPGQKNSPLH
v_gene: TRBV28
j_gene: TRBJ1-6

CDR3aa: ASSQRGSSYEQY
v_gene: TRBV3-1
j_gene: TRBJ2-7

CDR3aa: ASSSHLHRTNYGYT
v_gene: TRBV7-2
j_gene: TRBJ1-2

CDR3aa: ATETGASTEAF
v_gene: TRBV10-3
j_gene: TRBJ1-1

CDR3aa: ASSPPGPPNEQF
v_gene: TRBV18
j_gene: TRBJ2-1

CDR3aa: SAPARLTDTQY
v_gene: TRBV20-1
j_gene: TRBJ2-3

CDR3aa: ASSFADGGYT
v_gene: TRBV12-3/TRBV12-4
j_gene: TRBJ1-2

CDR3aa: ASSQGGLAGVYEQY
v_gene: TRBV3-1
j_gene: TRBJ2-7

CDR3aa: ASSEDRSSYNEQF
v_gene: TRBV2
j_gene: TRBJ2-1

CDR3aa: ASSLGGAGGNNEQF
v_gene: TRBV28
j_gene: TRBJ2-1

CDR3aa: ASSKTGRLAYTGELF
v_gene: TRBV6-1
j_gene: TRBJ2-2

CDR3aa: ASSADSGLGTDTQY
v_gene: TRBV28
j_gene: TRBJ2-3

CDR3aa: ASSLSGQGRVQY
v_gene: TRBV7-2
j_gene: TRBJ2-5